These T cell receptor beta chains were read from a single sample in a study of blood T cell repertoires in COVID-19. Method: immunoSEQ multiplex PCR; TCRdb's copy keeps in-frame clones and lacks some. The sample lists under 200,000 clones; just over 85% were seen once. Sequencing was carried out using peripheral blood. The receptors originated from a man aged 55 to 70 with acute or convalescent COVID-19. The CDR3 runs from the conserved cysteine through the conserved F or W. The D gene is left open where the match is weak. Expanded clones get a size class; other rows say once, few or many, or leave the size out.

D gene | clone size | J gene | V gene | CDR3 protein | CDR3 DNA
. | . | TRBJ1-2 | TRBV6-5 | CASSPTYGYTF | TGTGCCAGCAGTCCAACATATGGCTACACCTTC
. | once | TRBJ1-1 | TRBV10-1 | CASSESPAGTEAFF | TGCGCCAGCAGTGAAAGTCCCGCCGGCACTGAAGCTTTCTTT
TRBD1 | . | TRBJ2-7 | TRBV28 | CASSLTGYEQYF | TGTGCCAGCAGTTTGACAGGGTACGAGCAGTACTTC
TRBD2 | . | TRBJ2-1 | TRBV30 | CAWGNSGSSYNEQFF | TGTGCCTGGGGGAATAGCGGGAGCTCCTACAATGAGCAGTTCTTC
. | . | TRBJ1-3 | TRBV28 | CASSLGGISGNTIYF | TGTGCCAGCAGTTTAGGAGGGATCTCTGGAAACACCATATATTTT
TRBD1 | . | TRBJ1-6 | TRBV6-5 | CASSHTGGRNSPLHF | TGTGCCAGCAGCCATACAGGGGGACGAAATTCACCCCTCCACTTT
. | . | TRBJ2-5 | TRBV2 | CAFQVGVGQETQYF | TGTGCCTTCCAGGTCGGGGTGGGCCAAGAGACCCAGTACTTC
. | . | TRBJ2-7 | TRBV5-4 | CASSLGVRGHYEQYF | TGTGCCAGCAGCTTGGGGGTCAGGGGTCACTACGAGCAGTACTTC
TRBD1 | . | TRBJ2-3 | TRBV5-1 | CASSLEAGGRTDTQYF | TGCGCCAGCAGCTTGGAAGCAGGGGGCCGCACAGATACGCAGTATTTT
TRBD1 | . | TRBJ1-5 | TRBV27 | CASSPLGQAANQPQHF | TGTGCCAGCAGTCCCCTAGGACAGGCGGCCAATCAGCCCCAGCATTTT
. | . | TRBJ2-5 | TRBV28 | CASSERDQETQYF | TGTGCCAGCAGTGAACGGGACCAAGAGACCCAGTACTTC
. | . | TRBJ2-1 | TRBV18 | CASSPLGGPPNEQFF | TGTGCCAGCTCACCACTCGGAGGGCCCCCTAATGAGCAGTTCTTC
. | . | TRBJ2-1 | TRBV19 | CASSIAGSPYNEQFF | TGTGCCAGTAGTATAGCAGGGTCCCCCTACAATGAGCAGTTCTTC
. | . | TRBJ1-2 | TRBV23-1 | CASGWGGMDYTF | TGCGCCAGCGGGTGGGGGGGTATGGACTACACCTTC
. | . | TRBJ1-1 | TRBV24-1 | CATSDHRENTEAFF | TGTGCCACCAGTGATCACAGGGAGAACACTGAAGCTTTCTTT
. | . | TRBJ1-2 | TRBV28 | CASNSGVVGYTF | TGTGCCAGCAACTCGGGGGTAGTGGGCTACACCTTC
. | . | TRBJ1-2 | TRBV29-1 | CSVEFGGYGYTF | TGCAGCGTTGAATTCGGGGGCTATGGCTACACCTTC
TRBD1 | . | TRBJ2-3 | TRBV18 | CASSTDRGPTDTQYF | TGTGCCAGCTCAACGGACAGGGGGCCCACAGATACGCAGTATTTT
TRBD1 | . | TRBJ2-7 | TRBV28 | CASNSGTELYEQYF | TGTGCCAGCAACTCCGGGACAGAACTCTACGAGCAGTACTTC
. | few | TRBJ2-2 | TRBV10-2 | CASSDATIRTGELFF | TGCGCCAGCAGTGACGCGACTATCCGTACCGGGGAGCTGTTTTTT
. | . | TRBJ2-1 | TRBV11-3 | CASSLGVAGPYNEQFF | TGTGCCAGCAGCTTAGGTGTCGCGGGCCCGTACAATGAGCAGTTCTTC
. | . | TRBJ1-1 | TRBV30 | CAWSDGGAEAFF | TGTGCCTGGAGTGATGGGGGGGCTGAAGCTTTCTTT
. | . | TRBJ2-7 | TRBV3-1/TRBV3-2 | CASSQPGYEQYF | TGTGCCAGCAGCCAACCCGGCTACGAGCAGTACTTC
TRBD1 | . | TRBJ1-1 | TRBV5-1 | CASSLAGQGLAEAFF | TGCGCCAGCAGCTTGGCCGGACAGGGGTTGGCTGAAGCTTTCTTT
. | . | TRBJ1-1 | TRBV5-4 | CASSFRGSRANTEAFF | TGTGCCAGCAGCTTCAGGGGAAGTCGAGCGAACACTGAAGCTTTCTTT
TRBD1 | . | TRBJ2-2 | TRBV24-1 | CATSLPPGQGANTGELFF | TGTGCCACCAGTTTGCCTCCGGGACAGGGGGCGAACACCGGGGAGCTGTTTTTT
. | . | TRBJ2-7 | TRBV3-1/TRBV3-2 | CASQPRATPSYEQYF | TGTGCCAGTCAACCGCGGGCTACCCCGTCCTACGAGCAGTACTTC
. | . | TRBJ2-2 | TRBV3-1/TRBV3-2 | CASSQVDYWATGELFF | TGTGCCAGCAGCCAAGTAGACTATTGGGCCACCGGGGAGCTGTTTTTT
TRBD1 | . | TRBJ2-2 | TRBV24-1 | CATSDPRQGNTGELFF | TGTGCCACCAGTGATCCACGACAGGGGAACACCGGGGAGCTGTTTTTT
. | . | TRBJ1-5 | TRBV7-9 | CASSLGRGSFSNQPQHF | TGTGCCAGCAGTCTGGGGAGGGGCTCCTTTAGCAATCAGCCCCAGCATTTT